This T cell receptor (beta chain) was obtained from a study of T cell responses to AZD1222 COVID-19 vaccine. The table came from immunoSEQ multiplex PCR; TCRdb's copy has only in-frame clones and leaves some out. The table includes over 100,000 clones, about nine tenths detected once. Study-wide points: Reportedly, nearly half of unique spike TCRs recognized epitopes outside B.1.351/B.1.1.7 mutations. There were mostly white British donors and more females than males, and clonal diversity was possibly underestimated. Just 5 to 7 AZD1222 recipients tested seropositive at baseline.

The CDR3 extends over 14 amino acids. V was clipped by 4 bases and J by 2 bases, with 12 bases between them. Germline V gene data show CDR1 as MNHEY and CDR2 as SMNVEV (reference sequence). With regard to this clone: Its antigen is unknown.

The sequence was obtained from an adult in good health. V usage is TRBV27 and J usage is TRBJ2-7; tentative D call: TRBD2 (6 bases). Sequenced material: peripheral blood, taken on day 0 of AZD1222 vaccination. The CDR3: CASSSGVGAYEQYF. In nucleotides, the CDR3 is TGTGCCAGCAGTTCGGGAGTTGGTGCCTACGAGCAGTACTTC.